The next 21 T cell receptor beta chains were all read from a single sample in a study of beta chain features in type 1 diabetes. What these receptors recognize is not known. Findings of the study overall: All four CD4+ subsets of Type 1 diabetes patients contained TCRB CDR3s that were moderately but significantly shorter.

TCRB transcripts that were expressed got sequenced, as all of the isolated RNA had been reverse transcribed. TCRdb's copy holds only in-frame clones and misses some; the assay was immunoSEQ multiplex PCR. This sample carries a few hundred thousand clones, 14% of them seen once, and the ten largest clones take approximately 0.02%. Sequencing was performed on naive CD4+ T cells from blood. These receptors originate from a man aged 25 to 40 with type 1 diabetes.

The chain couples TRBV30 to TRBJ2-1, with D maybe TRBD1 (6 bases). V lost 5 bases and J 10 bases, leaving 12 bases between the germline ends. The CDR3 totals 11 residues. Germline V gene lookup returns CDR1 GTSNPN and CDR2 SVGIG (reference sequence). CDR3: CAWSNTGEQFF. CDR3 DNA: TGTGCCTGGTCAAATACAGGGGAGCAGTTCTTC. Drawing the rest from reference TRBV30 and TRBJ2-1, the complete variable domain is SQTIHQWPATLVQPVGSPLSLECTVEGTSNPNLYWYRQAAGRGLQLLFYSVGIGQISSEVPQNLSASRPQDRQFILSSKKLLLSDSGFYLCAWSNTGEQFFGPGTRLTVL.

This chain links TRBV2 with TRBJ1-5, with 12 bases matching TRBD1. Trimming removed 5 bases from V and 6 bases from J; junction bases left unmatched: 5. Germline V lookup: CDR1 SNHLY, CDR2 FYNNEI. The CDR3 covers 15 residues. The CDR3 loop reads CASSLSGQGAQPQHF. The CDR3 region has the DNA TGTGCCAGCAGTCTATCGGGACAGGGGGCTCAGCCCCAGCATTTT.

CDR3 coding DNA: TGTGCCAGCGGGGGGGGTGAGCAGTTCTTC. It translates to CASGGGEQFF. The chain combines TRBV7-9 with TRBJ2-1; 7 bases align to TRBD2. The CDR3 runs to 10 residues. Trimming at V came to 8 bases and at J to 9 bases, leaving 1 base not matched to a gene. Germline values: CDR1 SEHNR, CDR2 FQNEAQ (reference sequence).

The CDR3 sequence is CASSKGSSGRNHQETQYF. For the CDR3, the DNA is TGTGCCAGCAGCAAAGGGTCTAGCGGGAGGAATCACCAAGAGACCCAGTACTTC. This rearrangement joins TRBV21-1 to TRBJ2-5; the D call TRBD2 from the table was never checked on the DNA. TRBV21-1 represents a pseudogene. The CDR3 has 18 amino acids.

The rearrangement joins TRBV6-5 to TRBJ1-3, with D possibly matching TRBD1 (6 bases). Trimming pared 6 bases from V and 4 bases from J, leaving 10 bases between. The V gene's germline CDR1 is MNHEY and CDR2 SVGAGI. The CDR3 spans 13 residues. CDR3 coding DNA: TGTGCCAGCAGCCCACAGGGAGGAAACACCATATATTTT. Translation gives CASSPQGGNTIYF.

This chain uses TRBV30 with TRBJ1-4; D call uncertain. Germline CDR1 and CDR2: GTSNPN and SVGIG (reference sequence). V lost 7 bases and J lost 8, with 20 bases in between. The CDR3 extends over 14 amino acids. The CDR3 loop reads CASTPAGHREKLFF. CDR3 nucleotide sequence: TGTGCCTCAACCCCCGCGGGTCATAGGGAAAAACTGTTTTTT. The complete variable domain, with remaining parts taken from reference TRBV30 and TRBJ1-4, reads SQTIHQWPATLVQPVGSPLSLECTVEGTSNPNLYWYRQAAGRGLQLLFYSVGIGQISSEVPQNLSASRPQDRQFILSSKKLLLSDSGFYLCASTPAGHREKLFFGSGTQLSVL.

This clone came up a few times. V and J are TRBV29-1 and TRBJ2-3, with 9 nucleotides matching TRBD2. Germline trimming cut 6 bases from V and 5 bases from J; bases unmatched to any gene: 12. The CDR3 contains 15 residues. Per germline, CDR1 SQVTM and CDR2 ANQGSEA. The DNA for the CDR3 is TGCAGCGTCGAACTCCGAGCTAGCGGGATAGATACGCAGTATTTT. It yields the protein CSVELRASGIDTQYF.

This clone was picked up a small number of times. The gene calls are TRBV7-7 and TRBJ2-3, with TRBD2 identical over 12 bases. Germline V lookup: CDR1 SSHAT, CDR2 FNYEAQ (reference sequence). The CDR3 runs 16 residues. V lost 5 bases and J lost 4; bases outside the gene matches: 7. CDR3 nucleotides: TGTGCCAGCAGCACAAGACTAGCGGGAGTGGCAGATACGCAGTATTTT. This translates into CASSTRLAGVADTQYF.

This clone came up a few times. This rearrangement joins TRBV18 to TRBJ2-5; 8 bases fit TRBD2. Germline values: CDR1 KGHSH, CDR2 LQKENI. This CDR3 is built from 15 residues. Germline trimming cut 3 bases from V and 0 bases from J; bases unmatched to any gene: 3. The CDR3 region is CASSPPGGDQETQYF. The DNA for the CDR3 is TGTGCCAGCTCACCCCCGGGGGGGGACCAAGAGACCCAGTACTTC.

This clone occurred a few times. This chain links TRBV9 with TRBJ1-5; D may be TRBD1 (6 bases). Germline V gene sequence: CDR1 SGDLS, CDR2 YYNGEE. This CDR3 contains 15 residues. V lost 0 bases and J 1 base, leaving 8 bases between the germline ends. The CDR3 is CASSVGGQSNQPQHF. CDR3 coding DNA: TGTGCCAGCAGCGTAGGGGGGCAGAGCAATCAGCCCCAGCATTTT.

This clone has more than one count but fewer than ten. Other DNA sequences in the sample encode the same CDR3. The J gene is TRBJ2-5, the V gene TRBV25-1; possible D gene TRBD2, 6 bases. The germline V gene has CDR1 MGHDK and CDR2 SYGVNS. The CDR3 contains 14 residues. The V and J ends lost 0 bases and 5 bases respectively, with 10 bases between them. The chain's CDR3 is CASSEYGGGETQYF. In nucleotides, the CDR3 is TGTGCCAGCAGTGAATATGGGGGAGGTGAGACCCAGTACTTC.

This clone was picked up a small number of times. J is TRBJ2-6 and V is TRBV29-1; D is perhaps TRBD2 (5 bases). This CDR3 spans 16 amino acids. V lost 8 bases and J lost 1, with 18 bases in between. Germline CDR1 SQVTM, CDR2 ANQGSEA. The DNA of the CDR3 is TGCAGCTCCCTTACGGCGGGTCGATCTGGGGCCAACGTCCTGACTTTC. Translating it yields CSSLTAGRSGANVLTF.

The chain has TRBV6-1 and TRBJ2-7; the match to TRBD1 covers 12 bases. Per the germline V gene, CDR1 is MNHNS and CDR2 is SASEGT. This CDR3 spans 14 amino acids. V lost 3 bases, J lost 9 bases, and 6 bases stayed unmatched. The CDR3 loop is CASSDRDRGRGQYF. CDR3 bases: TGTGCCAGCAGTGACCGGGACAGGGGGCGAGGGCAGTACTTC.

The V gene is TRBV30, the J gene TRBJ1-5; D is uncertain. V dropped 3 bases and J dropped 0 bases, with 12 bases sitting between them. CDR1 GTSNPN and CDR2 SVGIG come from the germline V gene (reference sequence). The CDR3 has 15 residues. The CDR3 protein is CAWSWPGYSNQPQHF. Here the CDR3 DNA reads TGTGCCTGGAGCTGGCCCGGGTATAGCAATCAGCCCCAGCATTTT.

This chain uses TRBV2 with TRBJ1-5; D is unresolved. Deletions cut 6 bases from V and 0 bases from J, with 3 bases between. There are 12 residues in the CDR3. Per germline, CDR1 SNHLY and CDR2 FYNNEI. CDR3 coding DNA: TGTGCCAGCAGGTATAGCAATCAGCCCCAGCATTTT. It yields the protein CASRYSNQPQHF.

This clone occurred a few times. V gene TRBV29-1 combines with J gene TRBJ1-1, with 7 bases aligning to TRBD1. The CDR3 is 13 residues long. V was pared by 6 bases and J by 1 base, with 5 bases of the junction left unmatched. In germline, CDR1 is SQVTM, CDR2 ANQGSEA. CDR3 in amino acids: CSVGQSSNTEAFF. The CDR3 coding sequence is TGCAGCGTGGGACAGTCCTCGAACACTGAAGCTTTCTTT. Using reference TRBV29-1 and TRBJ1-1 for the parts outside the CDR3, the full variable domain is SAVISQKPSRDICQRGTSLTIQCQVDSQVTMMFWYRQQPGQSLTLIATANQGSEATYESGFVIDKFPISRPNLTFSTLTVSNMSPEDSSIYLCSVGQSSNTEAFFGQGTRLTVV.

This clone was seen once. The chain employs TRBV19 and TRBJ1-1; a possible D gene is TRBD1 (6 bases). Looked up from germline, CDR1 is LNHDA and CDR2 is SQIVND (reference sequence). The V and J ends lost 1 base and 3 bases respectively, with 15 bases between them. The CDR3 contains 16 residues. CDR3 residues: CASSIAQGIWDTEAFF. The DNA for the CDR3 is TGTGCCAGTAGTATAGCCCAGGGGATCTGGGACACTGAAGCTTTCTTT.

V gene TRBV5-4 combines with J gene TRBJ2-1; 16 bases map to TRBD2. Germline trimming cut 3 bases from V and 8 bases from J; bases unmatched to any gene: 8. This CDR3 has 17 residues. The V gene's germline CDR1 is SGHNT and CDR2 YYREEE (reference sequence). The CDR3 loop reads CASSSGGTSGRGDEQFF. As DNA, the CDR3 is TGTGCCAGCAGCTCGGGAGGGACTAGCGGGAGGGGGGATGAGCAGTTCTTC. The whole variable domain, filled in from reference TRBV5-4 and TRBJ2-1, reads ETGVTQSPTHLIKTRGQQVTLRCSSQSGHNTVSWYQQALGQGPQFIFQYYREEENGRGNFPPRFSGLQFPNYSSELNVNALELDDSALYLCASSSGGTSGRGDEQFFGPGTRLTVL.

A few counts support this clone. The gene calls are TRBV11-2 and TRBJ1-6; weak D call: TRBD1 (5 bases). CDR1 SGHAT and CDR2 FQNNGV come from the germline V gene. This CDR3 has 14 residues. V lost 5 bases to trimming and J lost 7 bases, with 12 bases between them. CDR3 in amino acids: CASSQQVFNSPLHF. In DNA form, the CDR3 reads TGTGCCAGCAGCCAACAGGTCTTCAATTCACCCCTCCACTTT. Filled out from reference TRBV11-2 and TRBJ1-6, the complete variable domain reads EAGVAQSPRYKIIEKRQSVAFWCNPISGHATLYWYQQILGQGPKLLIQFQNNGVVDDSQLPKDRFSAERLKGVDSTLKIQPAKLEDSAVYLCASSQQVFNSPLHFGNGTRLTVT.

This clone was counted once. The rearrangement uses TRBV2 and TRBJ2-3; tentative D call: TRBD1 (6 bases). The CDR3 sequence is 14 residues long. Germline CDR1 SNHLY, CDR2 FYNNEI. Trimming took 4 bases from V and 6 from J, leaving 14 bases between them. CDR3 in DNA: TGTGCCAGCAGTGGGGGGCAGGGTGTGGATACGCAGTATTTT. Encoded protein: CASSGGQGVDTQYF.

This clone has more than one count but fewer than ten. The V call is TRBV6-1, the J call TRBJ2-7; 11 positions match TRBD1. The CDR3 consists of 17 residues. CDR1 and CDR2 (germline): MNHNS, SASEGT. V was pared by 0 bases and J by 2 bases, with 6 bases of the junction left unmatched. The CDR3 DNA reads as TGTGCCAGCAGTGAAGCCCCTCCGGGACAGGGGGCCTACGAGCAGTACTTC. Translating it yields CASSEAPPGQGAYEQYF.